This T cell receptor (beta chain) derives from a study of blood T cell repertoires in COVID-19. Study-wide background: Sites across the United States, Italy and Spain contributed samples from acute and convalescent COVID-19. Nucleic acid was either cDNA or gDNA, and it came from T cells, B-cell-depleted T cells, or PBMCs.

This CDR3 comprises 17 residues. CDR1 is MNHEY and CDR2 is SVGEGT in the germline V gene. V was clipped by 5 bases and J by 1 base; unmatched bases: 5. Authors' processing steps: Amplified reference gene primers provided the basis for estimating nucleated cell counts. Assay used: immunoSEQ multiplex PCR; TCRdb lists only in-frame clones, some missing. The V and J calls and the clone size are those of that table, but D and trimming were determined from the DNA. The sample shows under 250,000 clones, more than 75% of them seen only once. Seattle patients were enrolled during active infection and followed longitudinally.

The V and J genes are TRBV6-2 or TRBV6-3 and TRBJ2-1; TRBD2 matches 13 bases. This TCR derives from a man aged 50-59 years with COVID-19, enrolled during active disease. The specimen sequenced was peripheral blood. The CDR3 region is CASSRTSGGRSYNEQFF. In DNA, the CDR3 is TGTGCCAGCAGTCGGACTAGCGGGGGACGGTCCTACAATGAGCAGTTCTTC.